The rows below give T cell receptor beta chains drawn from one sample of a study of control samples from healthy donors and cancer patients. Sequenced by immunoSEQ multiplex PCR; TCRdb stores in-frame clones only, minus some. Of 130,000 or so clones in the sample, 85% to 95% were seen once. The sample was PBMCs. The source of these receptors is a man between 60 and 70 years old with colorectal cancer. The CDR3 runs from the conserved cysteine through the conserved F or W. Fields, in order: V gene, D gene, clone size, J gene, CDR3 protein, CDR3 DNA. The D gene is left open where the match is weak. Rows give clone size only sometimes, using once, few, many, or a class for an expanded clone.

TRBV19	TRBD1	.	TRBJ2-7	CASSMDRGPYEQYF	TGTGCCAGTAGTATGGACAGGGGGCCCTACGAGCAGTACTTC
TRBV30	.	.	TRBJ2-2	CAWSVRYRTTGELFF	TGTGCCTGGAGTGTACGCTACAGAACCACCGGGGAGCTGTTTTTT
TRBV9	TRBD2	.	TRBJ2-7	CASSVGRGGETPDFYEQYF	TGTGCCAGCAGCGTAGGGCGGGGGGGCGAGACACCGGACTTCTACGAGCAGTACTTC
TRBV4-1	TRBD2	.	TRBJ2-1	CASSQVGSGGYNEQFF	TGCGCCAGCAGCCAAGTCGGTAGCGGGGGGTACAATGAGCAGTTCTTC
TRBV5-1	TRBD2	.	TRBJ2-2	CASSLEGLATNTGELFF	TGCGCCAGCAGCTTGGAAGGACTAGCGACGAACACCGGGGAGCTGTTTTTT
TRBV29-1	.	.	TRBJ1-2	CSVEYPTYGYTF	TGCAGCGTTGAGTACCCGACCTATGGCTACACCTTC
TRBV27	TRBD1	.	TRBJ1-6	CASRQGENSPLHF	TGTGCCAGCAGACAGGGGGAAAATTCACCCCTCCACTTT
TRBV11-2	.	.	TRBJ2-7	CASSLQVTSYEQYF	TGTGCCAGCAGCTTACAAGTGACATCCTACGAGCAGTACTTC
TRBV30	TRBD1	.	TRBJ2-7	CAWTTRDRDYEQYF	TGTGCCTGGACCACCCGGGACAGGGACTACGAGCAGTACTTC
TRBV30	.	.	TRBJ1-1	CAWSRIGSEAFF	TGTGCCTGGAGTCGCATAGGCTCTGAAGCTTTCTTT
TRBV19	.	.	TRBJ1-5	CATQGLGSNQPQHF	TGTGCCACTCAGGGACTAGGCAGCAATCAGCCCCAGCATTTT
TRBV11-3	.	.	TRBJ1-3	CASSLGGTSLGNTIYF	TGTGCCAGCAGCTTAGGCGGGACCTCCCTTGGAAACACCATATATTTT
TRBV6-5	.	.	TRBJ1-5	CASLSKTGNQPQHF	TGTGCCAGCTTGAGCAAAACGGGTAATCAGCCCCAGCATTTT
TRBV19	.	.	TRBJ1-2	CASSPTGNYGYTF	TGTGCCAGTAGTCCGACAGGCAACTATGGCTACACCTTC
TRBV3-1/TRBV3-2	TRBD1	.	TRBJ2-7	CASSRRDRGRFEQYF	TGTGCCAGCAGCCGCCGGGACAGGGGGCGCTTCGAGCAGTACTTC
TRBV5-6	.	.	TRBJ1-5	CASRDRGSNQPQHF	TGTGCCAGCAGGGACAGAGGAAGCAATCAGCCCCAGCATTTT
TRBV10-3	TRBD1	.	TRBJ1-3	CAISLDRDGNTIYF	TGTGCCATCAGCTTAGACAGGGACGGAAACACCATATATTTT
TRBV7-2	TRBD1	once	TRBJ1-4	CASSLRQGREKLFF	TGCGCCAGCAGCCTACGACAGGGGAGAGAAAAACTGTTTTTT
TRBV18	TRBD1	.	TRBJ2-3	CASSPFGTGSTDTQYF	TGTGCCAGCTCACCATTTGGGACAGGTAGCACAGATACGCAGTATTTT
TRBV5-1	.	.	TRBJ1-1	CASSPQGANTEAFF	TGCGCCAGCAGCCCACAGGGTGCGAACACTGAAGCTTTCTTT
TRBV4-3	.	.	TRBJ2-5	CASSQTQGGLETQYF	TGCGCCAGCAGCCAAACTCAAGGGGGGTTAGAGACCCAGTACTTC
TRBV5-1	TRBD2	.	TRBJ2-1	CASSLVASGGAYNEQFF	TGCGCCAGCAGCTTGGTAGCTAGCGGGGGGGCATACAATGAGCAGTTCTTC
TRBV19	.	.	TRBJ2-1	CASSMMTAVDEQFF	TGTGCCAGTAGTATGATGACTGCTGTGGATGAGCAGTTCTTC
TRBV24-1	.	.	TRBJ2-3	CATSLQSTDTQYF	TGTGCCACCAGTCTACAGAGCACAGATACGCAGTATTTT
TRBV6-6	.	.	TRBJ1-1	CASSYSRGGDTEAFF	TGTGCCAGCAGTTACTCCCGAGGGGGGGACACTGAAGCTTTCTTT
TRBV19	TRBD2	once	TRBJ2-1	CASSVSSLSGGASYNEQFF	TGTGCCAGTAGTGTCTCTTCCCTGTCGGGGGGGGCCTCCTACAATGAGCAGTTCTTC
TRBV15	TRBD1	.	TRBJ2-5	CATSRDAGGEETQYF	TGTGCCACCAGCAGAGATGCAGGGGGCGAAGAGACCCAGTACTTC
TRBV3-1/TRBV3-2	TRBD1	.	TRBJ1-2	CASSQGTGNGYTF	TGTGCCAGCAGCCAAGGGACAGGGAATGGCTACACCTTC
TRBV11-2	TRBD1	.	TRBJ1-1	CASSLDRGLGTEAFF	TGTGCCAGCAGCTTAGACAGGGGGCTCGGCACTGAAGCTTTCTTT
TRBV6-5	.	.	TRBJ1-1	CASRGGRKNTEAFF	TGTGCCAGCAGGGGGGGACGTAAGAACACTGAAGCTTTCTTT
TRBV7-9	TRBD1	.	TRBJ1-1	CASSSGQGETEAFF	TGTGCCAGCAGCTCCGGACAGGGCGAGACTGAAGCTTTCTTT
TRBV11-2	TRBD2	.	TRBJ2-3	CASSPDHAGGRTDTQYF	TGTGCCAGCAGCCCCGACCACGCGGGGGGACGCACAGATACGCAGTATTTT
TRBV9	TRBD2	.	TRBJ2-2	CASSVRGANTGELFF	TGTGCCAGCAGTGTTCGGGGGGCGAACACCGGGGAGCTGTTTTTT
TRBV6-2/TRBV6-3	.	.	TRBJ1-2	CASSPLRDDFLKGYTF	TGTGCCAGCAGTCCCCTCCGGGACGACTTTTTAAAGGGCTACACCTTC
TRBV7-2	.	.	TRBJ1-1	CASSKAPVGATEAFF	TGTGCCAGCAGCAAGGCACCCGTGGGGGCCACTGAAGCTTTCTTT
TRBV27	.	.	TRBJ1-2	CASSPFAGASNYGYTF	TGTGCCAGCAGCCCCTTCGCAGGGGCTTCTAACTATGGCTACACCTTC
TRBV6-5	TRBD1	.	TRBJ2-7	CASSGTGTYEQYF	TGTGCCAGCTCCGGGACAGGGACTTACGAGCAGTACTTC
TRBV27	.	.	TRBJ2-7	CASSRTGGLRIETHEQYF	TGTGCCAGCAGTCGGACGGGCGGTCTCCGAATAGAAACTCACGAGCAGTACTTC
TRBV5-1	.	.	TRBJ1-4	CASSLGTGEIEKLFF	TGCGCCAGCAGCCTAGGGACGGGTGAGATTGAAAAACTGTTTTTT
TRBV10-3	.	.	TRBJ1-1	CAISESDTEAFF	TGTGCCATCAGTGAGTCAGACACTGAAGCTTTCTTT
TRBV11-2	.	once	TRBJ1-2	CASSLEGRGGYTF	TGTGCCAGCAGCTTAGAGGGTAGAGGTGGCTACACCTTC
TRBV4-3	.	.	TRBJ1-3	CASSQEPPHLNPGSTIYF	TGCGCCAGCAGCCAAGAACCCCCGCACCTGAACCCTGGAAGCACCATATATTTT
TRBV5-1	.	once	TRBJ2-3	CASSLRGTTDTQYF	TGCGCCAGCAGCTTGAGGGGGACCACAGATACGCAGTATTTT
TRBV11-2	.	once	TRBJ1-3	CASSLNDRYSGNTIYF	TGTGCCAGCAGCTTAAATGATCGGTACTCTGGAAACACCATATATTTT
TRBV19	.	.	TRBJ1-1	CASSDLGDGAFF	TGTGCCAGCTCCGACCTTGGCGATGGAGCTTTCTTT
TRBV6-1	.	.	TRBJ1-2	CASSDHRQSNTYGHTF	TGTGCCAGCAGTGACCACAGACAGTCTAACACCTATGGCCACACCTTC
TRBV28	.	.	TRBJ1-5	CASPPGQTYSNQPQHF	TGTGCCAGCCCCCCCGGACAGACGTATAGCAATCAGCCCCAGCATTTT
TRBV9	.	.	TRBJ2-3	CASSALPGGGQGPSTDTQYF	TGTGCCAGCAGCGCCCTACCCGGGGGGGGACAGGGTCCGAGCACAGATACGCAGTATTTT
TRBV21-1	.	.	TRBJ2-6	CASSKAKNPPGANVLTF	TGTGCCAGCAGCAAGGCCAAGAACCCCCCTGGGGCCAACGTCCTGACTTTC
TRBV12-3/TRBV12-4	.	.	TRBJ2-2	CASSLLTGELFF	TGTGCCAGCAGTTTATTAACCGGGGAGCTGTTTTTT
TRBV19	TRBD2	.	TRBJ2-1	CASSRLAGSVRFF	TGTGCCAGTAGCCGACTAGCGGGGTCGGTGCGGTTCTTC
TRBV10-2	.	.	TRBJ2-5	CASTQGGGGALPGTQYF	TGCGCCAGCACCCAAGGCGGTGGGGGGGCCCTCCCGGGGACCCAGTACTTC
TRBV5-1	.	.	TRBJ2-2	CASSLAGTGELFF	TGCGCCAGCAGCTTGGCAGGGACCGGGGAGCTGTTTTTT
TRBV24-1	TRBD1	.	TRBJ2-7	CATSDPGTGVEQYF	TGTGCCACCAGTGATCCCGGGACAGGGGTCGAGCAGTACTTC
TRBV6-5	.	.	TRBJ2-3	CASSYSTHRGTQYF	TGTGCCAGCAGTTACTCGACCCACCGAGGTACGCAGTATTTT
TRBV19	.	.	TRBJ1-4	CASTSWRTDAGGEKLFF	TGTGCCAGTACTTCTTGGAGGACGGATGCCGGGGGGGAAAAACTGTTTTTT
TRBV7-2	.	.	TRBJ2-1	CASSPRSGRVYNEQFF	TGTGCCAGCAGCCCACGGTCGGGGCGAGTTTACAATGAGCAGTTCTTC
TRBV3-1/TRBV3-2	.	.	TRBJ1-2	CASSQAAGLSYGYTF	TGTGCCAGCAGCCAGGCCGCAGGGCTTTCTTATGGCTACACCTTC
TRBV6-2/TRBV6-3	TRBD2	.	TRBJ2-3	CASSFHPTSGGAADTQYF	TGTGCCAGCAGTTTCCATCCGACTAGCGGGGGGGCGGCGGATACGCAGTATTTT
TRBV6-5	TRBD2	.	TRBJ2-7	CASSYSGGEMTYEQYF	TGTGCCAGCAGTTACTCGGGGGGGGAAATGACCTACGAGCAGTACTTC